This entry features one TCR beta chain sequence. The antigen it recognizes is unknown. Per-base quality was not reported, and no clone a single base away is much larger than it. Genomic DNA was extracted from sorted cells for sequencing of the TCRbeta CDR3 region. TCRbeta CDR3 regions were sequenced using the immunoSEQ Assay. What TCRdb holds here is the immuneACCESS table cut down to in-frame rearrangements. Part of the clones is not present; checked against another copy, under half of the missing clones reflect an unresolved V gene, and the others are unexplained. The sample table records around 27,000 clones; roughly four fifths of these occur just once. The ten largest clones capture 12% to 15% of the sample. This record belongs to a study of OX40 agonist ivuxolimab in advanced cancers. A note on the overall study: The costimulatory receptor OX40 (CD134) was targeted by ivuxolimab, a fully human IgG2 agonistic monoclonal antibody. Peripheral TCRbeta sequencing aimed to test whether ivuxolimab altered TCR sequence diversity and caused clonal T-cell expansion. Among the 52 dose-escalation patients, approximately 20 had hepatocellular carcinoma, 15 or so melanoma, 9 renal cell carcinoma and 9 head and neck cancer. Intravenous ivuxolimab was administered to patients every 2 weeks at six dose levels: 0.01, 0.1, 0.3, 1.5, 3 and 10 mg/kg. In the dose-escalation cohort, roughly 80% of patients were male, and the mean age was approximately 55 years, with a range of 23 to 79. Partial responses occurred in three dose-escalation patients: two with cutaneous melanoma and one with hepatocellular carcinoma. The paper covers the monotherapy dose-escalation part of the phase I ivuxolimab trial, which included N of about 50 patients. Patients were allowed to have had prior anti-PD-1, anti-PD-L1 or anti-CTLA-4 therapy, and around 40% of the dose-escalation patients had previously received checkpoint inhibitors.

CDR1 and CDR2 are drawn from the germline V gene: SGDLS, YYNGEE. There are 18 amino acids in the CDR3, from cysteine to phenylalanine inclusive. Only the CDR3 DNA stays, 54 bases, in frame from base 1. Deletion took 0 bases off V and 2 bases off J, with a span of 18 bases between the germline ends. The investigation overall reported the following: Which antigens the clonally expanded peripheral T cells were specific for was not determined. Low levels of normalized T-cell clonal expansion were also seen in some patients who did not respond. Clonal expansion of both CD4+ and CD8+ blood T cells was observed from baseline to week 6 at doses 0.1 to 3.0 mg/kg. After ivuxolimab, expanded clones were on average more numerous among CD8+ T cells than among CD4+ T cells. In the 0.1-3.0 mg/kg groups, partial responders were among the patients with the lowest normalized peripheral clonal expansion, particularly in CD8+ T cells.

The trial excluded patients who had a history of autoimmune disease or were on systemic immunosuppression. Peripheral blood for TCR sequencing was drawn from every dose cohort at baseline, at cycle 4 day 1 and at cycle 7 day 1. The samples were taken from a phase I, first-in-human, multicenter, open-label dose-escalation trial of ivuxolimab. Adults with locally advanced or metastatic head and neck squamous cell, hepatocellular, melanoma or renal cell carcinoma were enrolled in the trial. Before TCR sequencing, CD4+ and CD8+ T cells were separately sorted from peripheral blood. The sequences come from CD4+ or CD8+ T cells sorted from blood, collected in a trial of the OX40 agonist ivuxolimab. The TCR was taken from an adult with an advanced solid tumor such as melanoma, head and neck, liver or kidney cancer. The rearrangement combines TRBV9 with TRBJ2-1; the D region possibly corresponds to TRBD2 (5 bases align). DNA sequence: TGTGCCAGCAGCGTAGAAGTCTCGGAGGTAGGAGCCTACAATGAGCAGTTCTTC. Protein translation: CASSVEVSEVGAYNEQFF.